Sequencing of this T cell receptor beta chain was carried out in a study of radiation and T cells in renal cell carcinoma. About the research overall: Nephrectomy followed 15 Gy stereotactic body radiation by 4 weeks.

V lost 0 bases to trimming and J lost 3 bases, with 9 bases between them. CDR3 length: 14 amino acids. CDR1 is SGHRS, CDR2 YFSETQ, per germline. The assay was immunoSEQ multiplex PCR, and TCRdb's table has in-frame clones only and misses some. The data show 120,000 or so clones, with about 88% seen just once and about 5% held by the top ten. Specified time point: blood 2 weeks post-SBRT. Described treatment: 15 Gy SBRT to primary tumor, nephrectomy 4 weeks later. The receptor's source is a woman in her seventies with renal cell carcinoma. The sample in question was blood, obtained from a patient whose treatment included radiotherapy and nephrectomy. The chain carries TRBV5-1 and TRBJ1-1; D is possibly TRBD1 (5 bases). CDR3 residues: CASSLGQGYTEAFF. CDR3 nucleotide sequence: TGCGCCAGCAGCTTGGGTCAGGGATACACTGAAGCTTTCTTT.